This passage covers 8 T cell receptor beta chains from one sample sequenced in a study of blood T cell repertoires in COVID-19. TCRdb's copy holds only in-frame clones and misses some; the assay was immunoSEQ multiplex PCR. The data contain 200,000 to 300,000 clones, about 82% of them singletons. Sequenced: PBMCs or T cells enriched from blood (not recorded which). The receptors come from a woman aged 50 to 65 who had recovered from COVID-19.

This sequence joins TRBV18 and TRBJ1-1; no clear D gene. The germline V and J ends were trimmed by 4 bases and 2 bases, with 11 bases remaining between them. The CDR3 consists of 14 residues. Looked up from germline, CDR1 is KGHSH and CDR2 is LQKENI. CDR3: CASSLPEGNTEAFF. In DNA form, the CDR3 reads TGTGCCAGCTCACTCCCGGAGGGTAACACTGAAGCTTTCTTT.

This rearrangement joins TRBV7-9 to TRBJ2-1; TRBD2 agrees at 10 bases. The CDR3 extends over 14 amino acids. The J segment lost 2 bases and the V segment lost 8 bases, leaving 3 bases of the junction unmatched. CDR1 and CDR2 from the germline V gene are SEHNR and FQNEAQ (reference sequence). The CDR3 sequence is CASGAGGTYNEQFF. The CDR3, as DNA: TGTGCCAGCGGAGCGGGGGGGACCTACAATGAGCAGTTCTTC.

V gene TRBV3-1 (or the pseudogene TRBV3-2) combines with J gene TRBJ2-7; D not resolved. Looked up from germline, CDR1 is LGHDT and CDR2 is YNNKEL (reference sequence). The CDR3 is 17 residues long. The V gene lost 0 bases and the J gene lost 2 bases, with 17 bases spanning the gap. In DNA form, the CDR3 reads TGTGCCAGCAGCCAAGATCCCGAGATCACTTCAACCTACGAGCAGTACTTC. Translation: CASSQDPEITSTYEQYF.

The chain is built from TRBV9 and TRBJ1-1, with TRBD1 identical over 8 bases. The CDR3 contains 15 residues. The V gene's germline CDR1 is SGDLS and CDR2 YYNGEE. V shed 4 bases and J 1 base; nucleotides not matched to a gene: 6. For the CDR3, the DNA is TGTGCCAGCAGCCGAGGGACAGGATGGAACACTGAAGCTTTCTTT. Encoded protein: CASSRGTGWNTEAFF.

This chain links TRBV6-2 or TRBV6-3 with TRBJ2-1, with D perhaps matching TRBD2 (5 bases). The germline V and J ends were trimmed by 0 bases and 8 bases, with 14 bases remaining between them. The CDR3 is 15 residues long. The germline CDR1 and CDR2 sequences are MNHEY and SVGEGT. The CDR3 nucleotides are TGTGCCAGCAGTTACTCGCCGGGATATGGCGATGAGCAGTTCTTC. This encodes CASSYSPGYGDEQFF.

V and J are TRBV6-2 or TRBV6-3 and TRBJ2-3; no firm D call. This CDR3 comprises 13 residues. CDR1 and CDR2 (germline): MNHEY, SVGEGT. V was cut by 2 bases and J by 6 bases, with 9 bases left in between. CDR3 DNA sequence: TGTGCCAGCAGTTACCTCCCCGGGGATACGCAGTATTTT. It translates to CASSYLPGDTQYF.

About this clone: Additional DNA sequences in this sample encode the identical CDR3. The J gene is TRBJ2-7, the V gene TRBV7-2; 13 positions match TRBD2. CDR1 and CDR2 from the germline V gene are SGHTA and FQGNSA. The CDR3 runs 16 residues. V lost 4 bases and J lost 0; bases outside the gene matches: 3. The CDR3 is CASSSRTSGSSYEQYF. CDR3 in DNA: TGTGCCAGCAGCTCAAGGACTAGCGGGAGCTCCTACGAGCAGTACTTC. The whole variable domain, remainder taken from reference TRBV7-2 and TRBJ2-7, is GAGVSQSPSNKVTEKGKDVELRCDPISGHTALYWYRQSLGQGLEFLIYFQGNSAPDKSGLPSDRFSAERTGGSVSTLTIQRTQQEDSAVYLCASSSRTSGSSYEQYFGPGTRLTVT.

The chain recombines TRBV7-9 with TRBJ2-1; D is possibly TRBD1 (7 bases). CDR1 is SEHNR and CDR2 is FQNEAQ in the germline V gene (reference sequence). CDR3 length equals 15 residues. The germline V and J ends were trimmed by 5 bases and 5 bases, with 16 bases remaining between them. The DNA for the CDR3 is TGTGCCAGCAGCCCCTCTCCAGGGGGGAACAATGAGCAGTTCTTC. It yields the protein CASSPSPGGNNEQFF.